These T cell receptor beta chains were read from a single sample in a study of response to subunit inactivated influenza vaccine. TCRdb re-derived calls from the RT-PCR reads in MiXCR, one entry per CDR3 protein. The sample records roughly 570,000 distinct CDR3 sequences, over 10% being singletons. The sequenced sample was PBMCs from blood, obtained about 6 weeks after vaccination. The origin of the receptors is a man aged 45-65 years who received an inactivated influenza vaccine. The CDR3 runs from the conserved cysteine through the conserved F or W. The D gene is left open where the match is weak. Expanded clones are given a class, and other clones once, few, many or no size at all.

J gene,D gene,clone size,V gene,CDR3 protein,CDR3 DNA
TRBJ2-2,TRBD1,few,TRBV28,CASSLNRGFAGELFF,TGTGCCAGCAGTCTAAACAGGGGATTTGCCGGGGAGCTGTTTTTT
TRBJ2-3,NA,NA,TRBV7-2,CASSSSTGLDTQYF,TGTGCCAGCAGCTCGTCCACGGGACTAGATACGCAGTATTTT
TRBJ1-2,NA,NA,TRBV4-2,CASSQETNTNYGYTF,TGTGCCAGCAGCCAAGAGACAAACACTAACTATGGCTACACCTTC
TRBJ2-1,TRBD2,NA,TRBV6-5,CASSYLAGRYNEQFF,TGTGCCAGCAGTTACCTAGCGGGACGCTACAATGAGCAGTTCTTC
TRBJ2-2,TRBD2,many,TRBV20-1,CSAKRLASGELFF,TGCAGTGCTAAAAGACTAGCGAGCGGGGAGCTGTTTTTT
TRBJ1-1,NA,NA,TRBV29-1,CSVEGLRPEAFF,TGCAGCGTTGAAGGCCTCCGGCCTGAAGCTTTCTTT
TRBJ2-7,NA,NA,TRBV7-9,CASSDTTSSLISYEQYF,TGTGCCAGCAGCGATACTACTAGCAGCCTGATATCTTACGAGCAGTACTTC
TRBJ1-2,NA,NA,TRBV5-1,CASSQAGRTYTNYGYTF,TGCGCCAGCAGCCAGGCGGGGAGAACCTATACTAACTATGGCTACACCTTC
TRBJ2-4,NA,NA,TRBV28,CASSFNLRARNIQYF,TGTGCCAGCAGTTTTAATTTACGAGCTAGAAACATTCAGTACTTC
TRBJ2-1,TRBD2,many,TRBV29-1,CSVERAGGPFLYNEQFF,TGCAGCGTTGAACGAGCGGGAGGGCCATTCCTCTATAATGAGCAGTTCTTC
TRBJ2-7,TRBD2,few,TRBV12-3/TRBV12-4,CASSFTSGAEQYF,TGTGCCAGCAGTTTCACTAGCGGTGCCGAGCAGTACTTC